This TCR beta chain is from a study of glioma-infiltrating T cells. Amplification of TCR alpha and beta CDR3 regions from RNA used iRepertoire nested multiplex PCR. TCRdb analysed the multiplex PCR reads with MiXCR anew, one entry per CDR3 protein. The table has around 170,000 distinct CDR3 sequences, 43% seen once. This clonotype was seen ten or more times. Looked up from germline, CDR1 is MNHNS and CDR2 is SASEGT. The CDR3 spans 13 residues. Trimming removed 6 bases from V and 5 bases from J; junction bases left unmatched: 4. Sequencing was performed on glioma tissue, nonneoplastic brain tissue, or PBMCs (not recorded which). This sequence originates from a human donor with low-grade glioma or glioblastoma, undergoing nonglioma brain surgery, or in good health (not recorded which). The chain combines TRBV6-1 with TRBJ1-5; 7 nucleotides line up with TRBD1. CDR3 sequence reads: CASRDTGDQPQHF. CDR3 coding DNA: TGTGCCAGCAGGGACACAGGGGATCAGCCCCAGCATTTT.